The clone carrying this T cell receptor beta chain has ten or more counts. Its antigen remains unidentified. This sample is drawn from a study of Graves' ophthalmopathy and Graves' hyperthyroidism. The CDR3 runs to 15 residues. The V and J ends lost 2 bases and 4 bases, in that order; junction bases with no gene match: 5. The germline CDR1 and CDR2 sequences are MGHRA and YSYEKL. Whole-study results and caveats: Ophthalmopathy could be told apart from stable hyperthyroidism by a 13-signature model (about 89% sensitivity, about 80% specificity).

RNA transcripts provided the template for amplifying TCR beta CDR3 regions. The first round was an RT-PCR with HTBI primers, and the second round was a multiplex PCR. TCRdb re-analysed the multiplex PCR reads in MiXCR, keeping a single row per CDR3 protein. The sample contains 900,000 to 1,200,000 distinct CDR3 sequences, roughly two fifths of which appear only once. People with hyperthyroidism were aged 18 to 65 and newly diagnosed, under 2 months' duration. Enrollment excluded any patients with other autoimmune diseases, uncontrolled infections, pregnancy or lactation. It was on clinical symptoms, serum thyroxine, TRAb, thyroid ultrasound and orbital computed tomography that diagnosis relied.

This clonotype was sampled from an adult man with Graves' hyperthyroidism. This chain links TRBV4-1 with TRBJ1-5; 7 bases are a match to TRBD1. Specimen: peripheral blood or thyroid tissue (not recorded which). CDR3 amino acids: CASSQIPGGNQPQHF. As DNA, the CDR3 is TGCGCCAGCAGCCAAATCCCAGGGGGAAATCAGCCCCAGCATTTT.